The clone carrying this TCR beta chain was detected only once. Its matching antigen is unknown. These data come from a study of blood T cells in healthy people across ages. The CDR3 loop spans 12 amino acids. Trimming took off 6 bases at V and 8 bases at J, with 11 bases between the two ends. Next came a second PCR, run for about 6 to 11 cycles, which used a sample-barcoded 5' primer along with a J-beta primer mix. Using its own MiXCR run on the 5' RACE reads, TCRdb lists one record per CDR3 protein. The table lists about 640,000 distinct CDR3 sequences, under 70% of them singletons. The study's findings and limits: Diversity figures based on one million T cells were deemed too low.

The clonotype was recovered from a man in his 60s in good health. This chain joins TRBV12-3 or TRBV12-4 and TRBJ2-1; D is possibly TRBD1 or TRBD2 (5 bases each). The material sequenced was blood. The CDR3 DNA follows: TGTGCCAGCAGAGTGGGACCCGATGAGCAGTTCTTC. Its translation is CASRVGPDEQFF.